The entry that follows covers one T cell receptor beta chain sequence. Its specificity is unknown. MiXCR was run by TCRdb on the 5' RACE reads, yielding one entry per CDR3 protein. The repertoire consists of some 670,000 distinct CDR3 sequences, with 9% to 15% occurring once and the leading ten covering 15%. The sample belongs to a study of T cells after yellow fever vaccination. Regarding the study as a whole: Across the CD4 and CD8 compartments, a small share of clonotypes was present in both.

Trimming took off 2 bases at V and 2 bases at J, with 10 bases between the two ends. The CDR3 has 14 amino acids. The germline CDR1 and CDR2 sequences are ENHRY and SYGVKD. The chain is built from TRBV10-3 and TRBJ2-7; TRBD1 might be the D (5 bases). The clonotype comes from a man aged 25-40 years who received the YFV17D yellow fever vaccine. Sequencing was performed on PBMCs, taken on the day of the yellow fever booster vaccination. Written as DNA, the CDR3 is TGTGCCATCAGTGAGCGACAGCAAGCCTACGAGCAGTACTTC. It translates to CAISERQQAYEQYF.